These 25 T cell receptor beta chains share one sample of origin, sequenced in a study of radiotherapy plus CTLA-4 blockade in lung cancer. Clones were read by immunoSEQ multiplex PCR, and TCRdb kept only the in-frame ones, dropping some. The repertoire holds about 76,000 clones, with around 81% as singletons. Sequenced material: peripheral blood, taken from a patient treated with radiotherapy plus ipilimumab. These TCRs come from a human donor with non-small cell lung cancer whose response to radiotherapy plus ipilimumab could not be evaluated. Some clones in this sample may be carry-over from other donors' samples.

CDR3 in amino acids: CASSLVDRRYEQYF. Here the CDR3 DNA reads TGTGCCAGCAGCTTAGTAGACAGGAGGTACGAGCAGTACTTC. The chain uses TRBV11-2 and TRBJ2-7, with D maybe TRBD1 (6 bases). The CDR3 loop spans 14 amino acids. The germline gives CDR1 SGHAT, CDR2 FQNNGV. Trimming stripped 1 base from V and 4 bases from J, with 11 bases between.

V and J are TRBV5-6 and TRBJ1-1, with D tentatively TRBD1 (5 bases). V gave up 0 bases and J gave up 3 bases, with 12 bases separating them. Germline V gives CDR1 SGHDT, CDR2 YYEEEE. The CDR3 contains 15 residues. The CDR3 coding sequence is TGTGCCAGCAGCTTGGGCAGGGCGGGGTACACTGAAGCTTTCTTT. Encoded protein: CASSLGRAGYTEAFF.

J is TRBJ1-4 and V is TRBV30; D not certain. CDR3 length: 14 residues. The germline V and J ends were trimmed by 0 bases and 8 bases, with 13 bases remaining between them. Per germline, CDR1 GTSNPN and CDR2 SVGIG (reference sequence). The CDR3 loop reads CAWSVGHGGEKLFF. The CDR3 coding sequence is TGTGCCTGGAGTGTAGGTCACGGAGGGGAAAAACTGTTTTTT.

In its sample, this clone was seen a few times. This chain uses TRBV6-9 with TRBJ1-2; D unresolved. V lost 4 bases and J lost 4, with 10 bases in between. The germline gives CDR1 MNHGY, CDR2 SVAAGI. The CDR3 is made up of 13 amino acids. Written as DNA, the CDR3 is TGTGCCAGCAGTTCCGAGTATGCCTATGGCTACACCTTC. It encodes CASSSEYAYGYTF.

V gene TRBV2 combines with J gene TRBJ1-2, with 9 bases fitting TRBD1. Germline V lookup: CDR1 SNHLY, CDR2 FYNNEI. The CDR3 totals 13 residues. With 6 bases clipped from V and 6 bases from J, the junction kept 5 bases outside the gene matches. Written as DNA, the CDR3 is TGTGCCAGCAGAATGACAGGGGGTAATGGCTACACCTTC. Amino acids: CASRMTGGNGYTF.

This rearrangement joins TRBV4-2 to TRBJ1-1; tentatively, D is TRBD1 (6 bases). CDR3 length equals 14 residues. Germline V gene lookup returns CDR1 LGHNA and CDR2 YNFKEQ. V lost 4 bases to trimming and J lost 10 bases, with 19 bases between them. CDR3 nucleotides: TGTGCCAGCAGCCCCCCGGACAGAAAAAGAGGAGCTTTCTTT. It yields the protein CASSPPDRKRGAFF.

The J gene is TRBJ1-2, the V gene TRBV19; tentative D call: TRBD1 (6 bases). Trimming left V 3 bases short and J 4 bases short, with 18 bases between. The CDR3 runs 16 residues. Per germline, CDR1 LNHDA and CDR2 SQIVND (reference sequence). CDR3 DNA sequence: TGTGCCAGTAGTATGGCAGGGGCCGTGAGGAGCTATGGCTACACCTTC. Its translation: CASSMAGAVRSYGYTF.

V usage is TRBV28 and J usage is TRBJ1-1; D is ambiguous. V dropped 1 base and J dropped 3 bases, with 12 bases sitting between them. Germline values: CDR1 MDHEN, CDR2 SYDVKM. The length of the CDR3 is 15 residues. CDR3 residues: CASSLFTLRDTEAFF. CDR3 coding DNA: TGTGCCAGCAGTTTATTCACTCTGCGGGACACTGAAGCTTTCTTT.

On this clone itself: Mismatch with germline at one junction end may stem from a read error. This chain joins TRBV4-1 and TRBJ1-4, with D possibly TRBD1 on 6 matching bases. The CDR3 loop spans 15 amino acids. Germline loops: CDR1 MGHRA, CDR2 YSYEKL. In nucleotides, the CDR3 is TGTGCCAGCAGCCAAGAAGAGCTTACAGGGGAAAAACTGTTTTTT. As protein: CASSQEELTGEKLFF.

V gene TRBV7-2 combines with J gene TRBJ2-3, with D perhaps matching TRBD2 (6 bases). Trimming removed 5 bases from V and 6 bases from J, with 21 bases in between. This CDR3 contains 16 residues. The germline V gene has CDR1 SGHTA and CDR2 FQGNSA. CDR3 in DNA: TGTGCCAGCAGCACTGGACCGGGACTCGGAGGTGATACGCAGTATTTT. This encodes CASSTGPGLGGDTQYF. The full variable domain, completed using reference TRBV7-2 and TRBJ2-3, is GAGVSQSPSNKVTEKGKDVELRCDPISGHTALYWYRQSLGQGLEFLIYFQGNSAPDKSGLPSDRFSAERTGGSVSTLTIQRTQQEDSAVYLCASSTGPGLGGDTQYFGPGTRLTVL.

The rearrangement uses TRBV4-2 and TRBJ2-4, with a possible D match to TRBD2 (5 bases). The germline V gene has CDR1 LGHNA and CDR2 YNFKEQ. The CDR3 runs to 19 residues. Trimming took 0 bases from V and 1 from J, leaving 19 bases between them. The CDR3, as DNA: TGTGCCAGCAGCCAAGATCGCGGTGGACTTTCCTGGGCCAAAAACATTCAGTACTTC. It translates to CASSQDRGGLSWAKNIQYF.

CDR3 sequence reads: CASSPPLGRSSYEQYF. CDR3 coding DNA: TGTGCCAGCAGTCCGCCCTTAGGCCGGAGCTCCTACGAGCAGTACTTC. The genes are TRBV28 and TRBJ2-7; D gene ambiguous. Trimming pared 5 bases from V and 0 bases from J, leaving 17 bases between. Germline values: CDR1 MDHEN, CDR2 SYDVKM. CDR3 length: 16 residues. Using reference TRBV28 and TRBJ2-7 for the parts outside the CDR3, the full variable domain is DVKVTQSSRYLVKRTGEKVFLECVQDMDHENMFWYRQDPGLGLRLIYFSYDVKMKEKGDIPEGYSVSREKKERFSLILESASTNQTSMYLCASSPPLGRSSYEQYFGPGTRLTVT.

This clone came up once. The chain carries TRBV4-2 and TRBJ2-3; possible D gene TRBD2, 7 bases. The germline V and J ends were trimmed by 1 base and 5 bases, with 22 bases remaining between them. The germline V gene has CDR1 LGHNA and CDR2 YNFKEQ. The CDR3 is 18 residues long. The CDR3 bases are TGTGCCAGCAGCCAAGTCAACAGGGTTGGGGGGGCGGGAGATACGCAGTATTTT. The encoded protein is CASSQVNRVGGAGDTQYF.

This chain uses TRBV28 with TRBJ1-4, with TRBD1 matching 9 bases. The germline CDR1 and CDR2 sequences are MDHEN and SYDVKM. The CDR3 length is 16 residues. V lost 6 bases and J lost 3; bases outside the gene matches: 8. CDR3 sequence reads: CASSPTGGAANEKLFF. The CDR3 bases are TGTGCCAGCAGCCCGACAGGGGGTGCGGCTAATGAAAAACTGTTTTTT.

This clone is labeled medium-sized (0.01 to 0.1%). The V call is TRBV14, the J call TRBJ1-2; TRBD1 matches at 10 bases. The trim removed 6 bases at V and 8 bases at J, leaving 6 bases unmatched. The CDR3 extends over 13 amino acids. Germline V gene lookup returns CDR1 SGHDN and CDR2 FVKESK. The DNA of the CDR3 is TGTGCCAGCAGGGAGACAGGGGGCGACGGCTACACCTTC. Its protein is CASRETGGDGYTF.

The V gene is TRBV15, the J gene TRBJ2-5, with 13 bases matching TRBD2. The junction had 7 bases not matched to a gene; V was cut back by 1 base and J by 5 bases. The CDR3 runs 17 residues. The germline V gene encodes CDR1 LNHNV and CDR2 YYDKDF (reference sequence). Here the CDR3 DNA reads TGTGCCACCAGCAGAGTACTAGCGGGGGGGTCAGGTGAGACCCAGTACTTC. Amino acid sequence: CATSRVLAGGSGETQYF.

The chain uses TRBV6-1 and TRBJ2-5, with a weak D call TRBD1 (6 bases). Trimming cost V 5 bases and J 4 bases, with 11 bases left between them. CDR3 size: 13 residues. Germline CDR1 MNHNS, CDR2 SASEGT. The CDR3 spells CASSLAGAETQYF. DNA for the CDR3: TGTGCCAGCAGTCTCGCAGGGGCAGAGACCCAGTACTTC.

V gene TRBV5-6 combines with J gene TRBJ2-6; tentative D call: TRBD1 (6 bases). Germline V gene lookup returns CDR1 SGHDT and CDR2 YYEEEE. V was cut by 9 bases and J by 0 bases, with 16 bases left in between. This CDR3 has 16 amino acids. The CDR3: CATLDRKLSGANVLTF. The CDR3 nucleotides read TGTGCCACCCTAGACAGGAAACTCTCTGGGGCCAACGTCCTGACTTTC.

DNA for the CDR3: TGTGCCAGCAGTTTCCAGCAAATGTACAGGGGGAATTCACCCCTCCACTTT. Amino acid sequence: CASSFQQMYRGNSPLHF. The chain joins TRBV28 to TRBJ1-6; 8 nucleotides align to TRBD1. V lost 3 bases to trimming and J lost 7 bases; unmatched junction nucleotides: 11. This CDR3 spans 17 amino acids. Germline CDR1 is MDHEN and CDR2 is SYDVKM.

This sequence joins TRBV5-1 and TRBJ1-5; 8 bases match TRBD1. The germline V gene encodes CDR1 SGHRS and CDR2 YFSETQ. CDR3 length: 17 amino acids. V dropped 0 bases and J dropped 2; count of bases not matched to a gene: 7. The CDR3 spells CASSLAGTGRGNQPQHF. The CDR3 DNA reads TGCGCCAGCAGCTTGGCCGGGACAGGTAGGGGCAATCAGCCCCAGCATTTT.

In this sample, this clone turned up once. The chain uses TRBV5-1 and TRBJ1-5; tentative D call: TRBD1 (6 bases). CDR1 and CDR2 (germline): SGHRS, YFSETQ. V lost 0 bases and J lost 6, with 13 bases in between. This CDR3 is built from 15 residues. CDR3 DNA sequence: TGCGCCAGCAGCTTGGACAGGGAGTCGGGTCAGCCCCAGCATTTT. Amino acids: CASSLDRESGQPQHF.

This clone was detected many times. The rearrangement links TRBV28 to TRBJ1-5; no firm D call. Germline CDR1 reads MDHEN; CDR2 reads SYDVKM. The V end lost 2 bases, the J end lost 6 bases, and 11 bases lay between the germline ends. This CDR3 region has 14 residues. CDR3 coding DNA: TGTGCCAGCAGTTTAGGGCACCTCACTCAGCCCCAGCATTTT. This sequence encodes CASSLGHLTQPQHF.

This clone was observed a handful of times. This chain uses TRBV5-1 with TRBJ2-5; perhaps TRBD1 as D (5 bases). CDR1 SGHRS and CDR2 YFSETQ come from the germline V gene. The CDR3 is 15 residues long. With 3 bases removed from V and 4 bases from J, the gap between germline ends came to 16 bases. The DNA for the CDR3 is TGCGCCAGCAGCTCCCTAGGTACAAGGGGAGAGACCCAGTACTTC. It translates to CASSSLGTRGETQYF.

The chain has TRBV28 and TRBJ1-3, with a possible D match to TRBD1 (6 bases). Trimming stripped 4 bases from V and 2 bases from J, with 6 bases between. Germline V gene data show CDR1 as MDHEN and CDR2 as SYDVKM. The CDR3 is 13 amino acids. CDR3: CASSSGAGNTIYF. DNA for the CDR3: TGTGCCAGCAGTTCAGGGGCTGGAAACACCATATATTTT.

The table lists this clone with a count of one. The chain joins TRBV4-3 to TRBJ2-7; D may be TRBD2 (7 bases). The V end was cut by 0 bases, the J end by 3 bases, with 18 bases between. The CDR3 runs 17 residues. CDR1 LGHNA and CDR2 YSLEER come from the germline V gene. As DNA, the CDR3 is TGCGCCAGCAGCCAAGAGGGTCGGGGGGCGACACTCTACGAGCAGTACTTC. It translates to CASSQEGRGATLYEQYF.